This TCR beta chain was sequenced in a study of T cells in women clearing cervical HPV infection. Across the study: Controls gave blood once infection was undetectable; cases at lesion identification. Regarding the study as a whole: Effector/memory and HPV-specific T cells were not isolated, and association timing is unknown.

The protocol was immunoSEQ multiplex PCR, while the TCRdb copy is restricted to in-frame clones and leaves out a portion. The table lists 39,000 or so clones. The ends were cut back, 2 bases at V and 6 bases at J, with 10 bases in the middle. The germline V gene encodes CDR1 KGHSH and CDR2 LQKENI. The CDR3 is 13 residues long. To note about this clone: Its specificity is unknown. The read falls 3 residues short of the CDR3 end, and the missing part is taken from the germline J gene.

This sequence was found in a woman between 18 and 70 years old with a cervical HPV16 infection that either progressed to CIN3+ or cleared (not recorded which). Sequencing used blood buffy coat. V usage is TRBV18 and J usage is TRBJ1-2, with D possibly being TRBD1 (5 bases). The CDR3 loop reads CASSPFPQDGYTF. The sequenced part of the CDR3 DNA is TGTGCCAGCTCACCATTTCCACAGGATGGC.